Reported below is one T cell receptor beta chain. Its antigen is undetermined. This sample is drawn from a study of cytomegalovirus exposure and HLA in healthy donors. Study-wide findings and caveats: Across donors, sequencing depth was assumed by presence/absence analyses to be roughly uniform. It was reported in a later analysis that an Asian-associated ancestry cluster showed fewer N-insertions than the roughly 710-donor mean.

Vbeta (60) and Jbeta (13) primers were used in the PCR. In the original processing: A later analysis counted around 80 million unique TCR beta chains, some 11 million shared. The assay was immunoSEQ multiplex PCR, and TCRdb's table has in-frame clones only and misses some. Clonal size and the V and J genes are those of that table, whereas D and trimming came from the DNA. The sample yields more than 110,000 clones, roughly 77% seen once. This TCR was recovered from a woman under 40 in good health and CMV-seronegative. Material: PBMCs.

This chain's CDR3 is CASSLKQDSYSYNEQFF. In nucleotides, the CDR3 is TGTGCCAGCAGTCTAAAACAGGATAGTTACTCCTACAATGAGCAGTTCTTC. The chain uses TRBV28 and TRBJ2-1; D might be TRBD1 (5 bases). Trimming took 5 bases from V and 0 from J, leaving 17 bases between them. There are 17 residues in the CDR3. Germline CDR1 and CDR2: MDHEN and SYDVKM. Combining the CDR3 with reference TRBV28 and TRBJ2-1 gives the whole variable domain DVKVTQSSRYLVKRTGEKVFLECVQDMDHENMFWYRQDPGLGLRLIYFSYDVKMKEKGDIPEGYSVSREKKERFSLILESASTNQTSMYLCASSLKQDSYSYNEQFFGPGTRLTVL.